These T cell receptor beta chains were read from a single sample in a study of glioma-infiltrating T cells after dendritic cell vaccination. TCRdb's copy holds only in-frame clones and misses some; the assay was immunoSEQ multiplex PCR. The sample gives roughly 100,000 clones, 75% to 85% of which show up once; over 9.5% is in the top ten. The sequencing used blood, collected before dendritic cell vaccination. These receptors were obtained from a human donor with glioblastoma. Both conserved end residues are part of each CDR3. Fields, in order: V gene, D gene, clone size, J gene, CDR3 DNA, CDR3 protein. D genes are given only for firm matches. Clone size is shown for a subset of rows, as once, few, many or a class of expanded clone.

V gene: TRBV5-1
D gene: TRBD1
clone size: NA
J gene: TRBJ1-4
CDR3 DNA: TGCGCCAGCAGCCACGGACAGGCGGGGGAAAAACTGTTTTTT
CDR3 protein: CASSHGQAGEKLFF

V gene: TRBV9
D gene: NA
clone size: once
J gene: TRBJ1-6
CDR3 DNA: TGTGCCAGCACCTCCGGGACAAGTGATTCACCCCTCCACTTT
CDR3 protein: CASTSGTSDSPLHF

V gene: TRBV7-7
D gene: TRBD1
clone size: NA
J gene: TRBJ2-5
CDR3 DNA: TGTGCTAGCAGCGTAGACAGGGAAGAGACCCAGTACTTC
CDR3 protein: CASSVDREETQYF

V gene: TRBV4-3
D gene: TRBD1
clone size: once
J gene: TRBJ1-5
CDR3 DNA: TGCGCCAGCAGCCAAGCGACAGGGGCACCTCAGCCCCAGCATTTT
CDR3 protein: CASSQATGAPQPQHF

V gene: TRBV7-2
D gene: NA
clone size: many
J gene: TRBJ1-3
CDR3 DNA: TGTGCCAGCAGCTTCCAGAACAGGGCGGAGGGAAACACCATATATTTT
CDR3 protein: CASSFQNRAEGNTIYF

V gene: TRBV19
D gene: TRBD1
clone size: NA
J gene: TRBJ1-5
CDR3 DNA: TGTGCCTTGGACAGGGGCCCTCAGCCCCAGCATTTT
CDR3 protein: CALDRGPQPQHF

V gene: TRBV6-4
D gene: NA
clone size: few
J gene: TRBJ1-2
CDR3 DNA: TGTGCCAGCAGTCGCGAGGCAGCCAACTATGGCTACACCTTC
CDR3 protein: CASSREAANYGYTF

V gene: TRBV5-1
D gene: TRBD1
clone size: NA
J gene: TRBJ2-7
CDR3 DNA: TGCGCCAGCAGCGCGGGACAGGGGACGGAAGAGCAGTACTTC
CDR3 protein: CASSAGQGTEEQYF

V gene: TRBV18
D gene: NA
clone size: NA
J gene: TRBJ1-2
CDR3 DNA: TGTGCCAGCTCACTCCGGGACCGGGAGAGGGATGGCTACACCTTC
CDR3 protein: CASSLRDRERDGYTF

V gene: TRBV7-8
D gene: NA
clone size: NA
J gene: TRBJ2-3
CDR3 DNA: TGTGCCAGCAGCTTAGTGGGGCCAGATACGCAGTATTTT
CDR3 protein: CASSLVGPDTQYF

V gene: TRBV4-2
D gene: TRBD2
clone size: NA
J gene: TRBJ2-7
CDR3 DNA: TGTGCCAGCAGCCAAGTCGGCGGGGGGAGTAATAACGAGCAGTACTTC
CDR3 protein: CASSQVGGGSNNEQYF

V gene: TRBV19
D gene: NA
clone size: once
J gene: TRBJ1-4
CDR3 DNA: TGTGCCAGTAGTGGCCAGGGTCCGGGTGAAAAACTGCTTTTT
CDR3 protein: CASSGQGPGEKLLF

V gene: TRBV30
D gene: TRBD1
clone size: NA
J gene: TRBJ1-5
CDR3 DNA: TGTGCCTGGCGAGGGGGGACAGGGGGCAATCAGCCCCAGCATTTT
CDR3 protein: CAWRGGTGGNQPQHF